The present T cell receptor (beta chain) was sequenced within a study of shared clonotypes between healthy human individuals. Produced via immunoSEQ multiplex PCR; TCRdb's table is partial and in-frame only. This sample yields more than 2 million clones, of which around 93% are seen a single time; roughly 1.7% belongs to the top ten. This CDR3 spans 13 amino acids. V lost 1 base, J lost 7 bases, and 11 bases lay in between. Germline V gene sequence: CDR1 LNHDA, CDR2 SQIVND (reference sequence). Terminally differentiated effector memory CD45RA+ cells were excluded from the naive CD8 cells, which were CD45RO-negative and positively selected for CCR7.

The TCR originated in a man aged 18 to 30 in good health. Some clones in this sample may be carry-over from other donors' samples. V is TRBV19 and J is TRBJ2-7; D is unresolved. The sequenced sample consisted of naive CD8+ T cells from PBMCs. The CDR3: CASSIGGGLEQYF. CDR3 bases: TGTGCCAGTAGTATAGGAGGTGGGTTGGAGCAGTACTTC.